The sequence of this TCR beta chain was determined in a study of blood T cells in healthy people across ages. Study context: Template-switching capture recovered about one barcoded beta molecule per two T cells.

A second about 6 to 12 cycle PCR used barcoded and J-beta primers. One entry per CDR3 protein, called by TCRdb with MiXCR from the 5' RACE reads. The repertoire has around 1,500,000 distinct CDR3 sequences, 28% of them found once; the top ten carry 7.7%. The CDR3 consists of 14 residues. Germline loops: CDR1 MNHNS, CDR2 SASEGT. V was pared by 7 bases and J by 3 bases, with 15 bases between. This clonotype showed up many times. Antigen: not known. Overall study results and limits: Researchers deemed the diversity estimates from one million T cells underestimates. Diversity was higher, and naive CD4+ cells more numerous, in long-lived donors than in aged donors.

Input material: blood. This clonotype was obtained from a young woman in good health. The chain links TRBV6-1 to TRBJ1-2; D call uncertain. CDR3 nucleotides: TGTGCCAGCATTGGGTTGTTTGACCACTATGGCTACACCTTC. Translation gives CASIGLFDHYGYTF.